This TCR beta chain came from a study of graft-versus-host responses after intestinal transplantation. Across the whole study: Each transplant was multivisceral, liver-intestinal, or isolated intestinal.

Clones were sequenced by immunoSEQ multiplex PCR, and TCRdb holds only the in-frame ones, with some missing. The sample has tens of thousands of clones; roughly four fifths are singletons. The junction had 13 bases not matched to a gene; V was cut back by 3 bases and J by 4 bases. The CDR3 is 17 residues long. Germline V CDR1 and CDR2: SQVTM, ANQGSEA. Worth noting for this clone: Antigen: not known.

The starting material was unstimulated CD8+ T cells sorted from spleen or lymph node cells, obtained before intestinal transplant. J is TRBJ2-1 and V is TRBV29-1, with 9 positions matching TRBD2. This clonotype originated in a human donor who received an intestinal transplant. The CDR3 loop reads CSVEMLAGSSLYNEQFF. The CDR3 DNA reads as TGCAGCGTTGAGATGCTAGCGGGATCCTCCCTATACAATGAGCAGTTCTTC.